The rows below give T cell receptor beta chains drawn from one sample of a study of blood T cell repertoires in COVID-19. The repertoire was sequenced with immunoSEQ multiplex PCR; TCRdb's copy has only in-frame clones and lacks some. Of approximately 93,000 clones in the sample, 60% to 85% were seen once. The sample was peripheral blood. The receptor source for this set is a woman of 80 years or more with acute or convalescent COVID-19. The CDR3 runs from the conserved cysteine through the conserved F or W. D genes are given only for firm matches. Where a row states a size, it is once, few, many or the class of an expanded clone; other rows omit it.

j_call | clone_size | d_call | v_call | cdr3_length | cdr3_aa | cdr3_nt
TRBJ2-1 | . | . | TRBV11-2 | 17 | CASSLDGERPSHNEQFF | TGTGCCAGCAGCTTAGATGGCGAGCGACCCAGTCACAATGAGCAGTTCTTC
TRBJ2-5 | . | TRBD1 | TRBV3-1/TRBV3-2 | 18 | CASSQRFRGRGQGKTQYF | TGTGCCAGCAGCCAGCGGTTTCGGGGCCGAGGACAGGGAAAGACCCAGTACTTC
TRBJ2-6 | few | . | TRBV19 | 15 | CASSRGISGANVLTF | TGTGCCAGTAGTCGAGGTATCTCTGGGGCCAACGTCCTGACTTTC
TRBJ2-2 | . | . | TRBV25-1 | 13 | CASLGLLGGELFF | TGTGCCAGCCTAGGACTCTTGGGAGGGGAGCTGTTTTTT
TRBJ2-7 | few | . | TRBV28 | 14 | CASSRTPSSYEQYF | TGTGCCAGCAGCAGGACTCCTAGCTCCTACGAGCAGTACTTC
TRBJ1-2 | . | . | TRBV9 | 14 | CASSVGGFNYGYTF | TGTGCCAGCAGCGTGGGCGGGTTCAACTATGGCTACACCTTC
TRBJ2-3 | . | TRBD2 | TRBV5-1 | 16 | CASSLGAGGPSDTQYF | TGCGCCAGCAGCTTGGGGGCGGGAGGGCCGTCGGATACGCAGTATTTT
TRBJ2-7 | . | TRBD2 | TRBV2 | 19 | CASSAHHPGLADSSYEQYF | TGTGCCAGCAGTGCACACCACCCGGGACTAGCGGACAGCTCCTACGAGCAGTACTTC
TRBJ2-4 | . | . | TRBV7-9 | 16 | CASSLSPPGAKNIQYF | TGTGCCAGCAGCTTAAGTCCCCCCGGGGCCAAAAACATTCAGTACTTC
TRBJ2-2 | many | . | TRBV7-2 | 17 | CASSPPPGDRAPWELFF | TGTGCCAGCAGCCCACCCCCGGGAGATCGCGCCCCGTGGGAGCTGTTTTTT
TRBJ1-1 | few | . | TRBV14 | 13 | CASSQAIQGPAFF | TGTGCCAGCAGCCAGGCAATACAGGGACCGGCTTTCTTT
TRBJ2-1 | . | TRBD2 | TRBV6-2/TRBV6-3 | 17 | CASSDPTSGVRSNEQFF | TGTGCCAGCAGTGACCCGACTAGCGGGGTACGCTCGAATGAGCAGTTCTTC
TRBJ2-3 | . | . | TRBV5-1 | 14 | CASSLAGGSDTQYF | TGCGCCAGCAGCTTGGCCGGAGGGTCAGATACGCAGTATTTT
TRBJ2-7 | few | TRBD1 | TRBV27 | 15 | CASSLEFRTGSEQYF | TGTGCCAGCAGTTTAGAATTCAGGACAGGGTCCGAGCAGTACTTC
TRBJ2-3 | . | TRBD2 | TRBV7-9 | 16 | CASSLASGGGTDTQYF | TGTGCCAGCAGCTTGGCTAGCGGGGGCGGCACAGATACGCAGTATTTT
TRBJ1-2 | . | . | TRBV5-4 | 14 | CASSRESGNYGYTF | TGTGCCAGCAGCCGGGAATCCGGTAACTATGGCTACACCTTC
TRBJ1-1 | . | . | TRBV2 | 13 | CASSGMTRGEAFF | TGTGCCAGCAGCGGTATGACTCGCGGTGAAGCTTTCTTT
TRBJ2-7 | . | TRBD1 | TRBV11-3 | 16 | CASSFRLPDRAYEQYF | TGTGCCAGCAGCTTCCGCCTACCGGACAGGGCCTACGAGCAGTACTTC
TRBJ1-6 | . | . | TRBV5-8 | 13 | CASSQNFNSPLHF | TGTGCCAGCAGCCAAAACTTTAATTCACCCCTCCACTTT
TRBJ2-1 | . | TRBD2 | TRBV24-1 | 17 | CATSDPFLAGVKNEQFF | TGTGCCACCAGTGACCCTTTCCTAGCGGGAGTTAAAAATGAGCAGTTCTTC
TRBJ1-2 | . | . | TRBV28 | 15 | CASSPSGGANYGYTF | TGTGCCAGCAGTCCCTCCGGCGGGGCTAACTATGGCTACACCTTC
TRBJ2-7 | few | . | TRBV5-4 | 14 | CASSQLLRSHEQYF | TGTGCCAGCAGCCAATTGCTCAGGTCCCACGAGCAGTACTTC
TRBJ2-3 | . | TRBD2 | TRBV5-1 | 15 | CASSEGLDPTDTQYF | TGCGCCAGCAGCGAGGGACTAGACCCCACAGATACGCAGTATTTT
TRBJ1-6 | few | . | TRBV11-1 | 14 | CASSFQEGNSPLHF | TGTGCCAGCAGCTTTCAGGAGGGGAATTCACCCCTCCACTTT
TRBJ2-7 | . | . | TRBV10-3 | 14 | CAISGVGGTYEQYF | TGTGCCATCAGTGGGGTAGGGGGAACCTACGAGCAGTACTTC
TRBJ1-3 | once | . | TRBV24-1 | 17 | CATSDPTAGPSGNTIYF | TGTGCCACCAGTGATCCTACCGCAGGGCCTTCTGGAAACACCATATATTTT
TRBJ2-7 | . | . | TRBV7-9 | 12 | CASSLSREEQYF | TGTGCCAGCAGCTTATCCAGGGAAGAGCAGTACTTC
TRBJ2-1 | . | TRBD2 | TRBV7-2 | 17 | CASSPPLAGAGGDEQFF | TGTGCCAGCAGCCCACCACTAGCGGGGGCTGGTGGAGATGAGCAGTTCTTC
TRBJ1-2 | . | . | TRBV15 | 15 | CATSRDVGRAYGYTF | TGTGCCACCAGCAGAGATGTTGGCAGGGCCTATGGCTACACCTTC
TRBJ2-1 | . | TRBD2 | TRBV4-2 | 17 | CASSPLAGGPTYNEQFF | TGTGCCAGCAGCCCTCTAGCGGGAGGGCCCACCTACAATGAGCAGTTCTTC
TRBJ1-5 | . | . | TRBV6-5 | 15 | CASSLSHYSNQPQHF | TGTGCCAGCAGTCTTTCTCACTATAGCAATCAGCCCCAGCATTTT
TRBJ2-7 | . | TRBD1 | TRBV29-1 | 17 | CSVEIRDGTGPTYEQYF | TGCAGCGTTGAAATCCGGGACGGGACAGGGCCCACCTACGAGCAGTACTTC